Listed below are T cell receptor beta chains from one sample, sequenced in a study of T-cell memory formation after mild COVID-19. From the 5' RACE reads, TCRdb called clonotypes with MiXCR, one entry per CDR3 protein. This table holds roughly 150,000 distinct CDR3 sequences, less than 25% found once. Sequenced input: PBMCs or a T cell subset sorted from them (not recorded which). The source of these receptors is an adult woman who had mild COVID-19 (a few samples of this study predate the infection). Cell type and time point are not known. Each CDR3 is given with its conserved first and last residue. D genes are given only for firm matches. Expanded clones get a size class; other rows say once, few or many, or leave the size out.

clone size	V gene	J gene	D gene	CDR3 DNA	CDR3 protein
NA	TRBV4-1	TRBJ2-7	NA	TGCGCCAGCAGCCAAGATTGGACGCCCTCCTACGAGCAGTACTTC	CASSQDWTPSYEQYF
few	TRBV7-9	TRBJ1-1	NA	TGTGCCAGCAGCTCTACAGGGCCGAACACTGAAGCTTTCTTT	CASSSTGPNTEAFF
NA	TRBV11-2	TRBJ2-7	TRBD1	TGTGCCAGCAGCTCTACCGGGACAGAAGCCTACGAGCAGTACTTC	CASSSTGTEAYEQYF
NA	TRBV9	TRBJ2-3	NA	TGTGCCAGCAGCGTAACCCTCCAGGGGGGAGAGGATACGCAGTATTTT	CASSVTLQGGEDTQYF
NA	TRBV5-1	TRBJ2-7	TRBD1	TGCGCCAGCACCCGGGGGGACAGGGAGGATCCCCACGAGCAGTACTTC	CASTRGDREDPHEQYF
NA	TRBV4-1	TRBJ2-7	NA	TGCGCCAGCAGCCAAGATATTCAGGGCAGCTCCTACGAGCAGTACTTC	CASSQDIQGSSYEQYF
NA	TRBV4-1	TRBJ1-6	NA	TGCGCCAGCAGCCAAGATTCCCCAGGGGCTAAACCCCTCCACTTT	CASSQDSPGAKPLHF
NA	TRBV6-1	TRBJ2-7	TRBD1	TGTGCCAGCAGCAAATGGACAGGGGAACTATACGAGCAGTACTTC	CASSKWTGELYEQYF
many	TRBV12-3/TRBV12-4	TRBJ2-1	TRBD1	TGTGCCAGCAGTGTCCGGGACAGGGGAGGGAATGAGCAGTTCTTC	CASSVRDRGGNEQFF
NA	TRBV12-3/TRBV12-4	TRBJ2-2	TRBD2	TGTGCCAGCAGGTTAAGCGGGACGACATACACCGGGGAGCTGTTTTTT	CASRLSGTTYTGELFF
NA	TRBV30	TRBJ2-7	NA	TGTGCCTGGAGTGAACTTGGGTCGGTCTACGAGCAGTACTTC	CAWSELGSVYEQYF
few	TRBV4-3	TRBJ1-1	NA	TGCGCCAGCAGCCAAGACCCCCCCACTGAAGCTTTCTTT	CASSQDPPTEAFF
few	TRBV27	TRBJ2-1	TRBD1	TGTGCCAGCAGTCCTGACACAGGGGCCTACAATGAGCAGTTCTTC	CASSPDTGAYNEQFF
NA	TRBV24-1	TRBJ2-5	TRBD2	TGTGCCACCAGTGATGGACTAGCGGGAGAAGCGGGGACCCAGTACTTC	CATSDGLAGEAGTQYF
NA	TRBV7-6	TRBJ1-5	NA	TGTGCCAGCAGCTCAACCAGGACCCAGCCCCAGCATTTT	CASSSTRTQPQHF
few	TRBV6-5	TRBJ2-7	NA	TGTGCCACCCGGGGGTCCTACGAGCAGTACTTC	CATRGSYEQYF
few	TRBV3-1	TRBJ2-1	NA	TGTGCCAGCAGCAATCCGGGAACGGAGTTCGACGAGCAGTTCTTC	CASSNPGTEFDEQFF
few	TRBV9	TRBJ2-1	NA	TGTGCCAGCAGCGTAGATTCGACCCCCACGTCGGGTGAGCAGTTCTTC	CASSVDSTPTSGEQFF
NA	TRBV7-9	TRBJ2-5	TRBD2	TGTGCCAGCAGCTTAGGGTGGACTAGCGAGTGGGAGACCCAGTACTTC	CASSLGWTSEWETQYF
NA	TRBV7-9	TRBJ2-7	TRBD2	TGTGCCAGCAGCTTAGGACTAGCGGACGCCTACGAGCAGTACTTC	CASSLGLADAYEQYF
NA	TRBV27	TRBJ2-7	NA	TGTGCCAGCAGTCCCGTTGTGTGGTCCGAGCAGTACTTC	CASSPVVWSEQYF
NA	TRBV20-1	TRBJ2-1	NA	TGCAGTGCTCCCAACATAGGACCCTCCTACAATGAGCAGTTCTTC	CSAPNIGPSYNEQFF
few	TRBV24-1	TRBJ2-1	NA	TGTGCCACCCAGGAGTCAGGGGTCTCCTACAATGAGCAGTTCTTC	CATQESGVSYNEQFF
NA	TRBV12-3/TRBV12-4	TRBJ2-7	TRBD1	TGTGCCAGCAGTTTAGAGGACAGGAGGTACGAGCAGTACTTC	CASSLEDRRYEQYF
NA	TRBV29-1	TRBJ1-1	NA	TGCAGCGTTGAAGTAGTGATGAACACTGAAGCTTTCTTT	CSVEVVMNTEAFF
NA	TRBV6-2/TRBV6-3	TRBJ2-1	TRBD2	TGTGCCAGCAGTTATGAGCGGGAGGTTCCTGAGCAGTTCTTC	CASSYEREVPEQFF
NA	TRBV9	TRBJ1-2	NA	TGTGCCAGCAGCGTATCTGTGGACAACCCGAACTATGGCTACACCTTC	CASSVSVDNPNYGYTF
NA	TRBV6-1	TRBJ1-2	NA	TGTGCCAGCAGTGATCATGGTCTCTATGGCTACACCTTC	CASSDHGLYGYTF
NA	TRBV7-9	TRBJ2-1	NA	TGTGCCACCGAGGGGGGGGGCAGCGATGAGCAGTTCTTC	CATEGGGSDEQFF
few	TRBV6-2/TRBV6-3	TRBJ2-7	NA	TGTGCCAGCACCACGGGGTTAGCTTCCTACGAGCAGTACTTC	CASTTGLASYEQYF
few	TRBV7-6	TRBJ2-1	NA	TGTGCCAGCAGCTTACTAGGCTACAATGAGCAGTTCTTC	CASSLLGYNEQFF
NA	TRBV4-1	TRBJ2-7	NA	TGCGCCAGCAGCCCCGACACGGGCCTCTACGAGCAGTACTTC	CASSPDTGLYEQYF
NA	TRBV7-9	TRBJ1-2	NA	TGTGCCAGCAGCTCGCGGACAGACTATGGCTACACCTTC	CASSSRTDYGYTF
few	TRBV12-3/TRBV12-4	TRBJ2-3	TRBD2	TGTGCCAGCAGTCCCGAGCGGGGGAGCACAGATACGCAGTATTTT	CASSPERGSTDTQYF
NA	TRBV9	TRBJ2-5	NA	TGTGCCAGCAGCCACCCGGACACCGAAGAGACCCAGTACTTC	CASSHPDTEETQYF
few	TRBV7-9	TRBJ2-1	TRBD2	TGTGCCAGCAGCTTAGCGCCGGGACTAGCGGGAGTTACTCACTTC	CASSLAPGLAGVTHF
NA	TRBV5-1	TRBJ1-1	NA	TGCGCCAGCAGCGAGGATTACACTGAAGCTTTCTTT	CASSEDYTEAFF
NA	TRBV6-2/TRBV6-3	TRBJ2-3	NA	TGTGCCAGCAGCTTCCCCAACTTGGCAGATACGCAGTATTTT	CASSFPNLADTQYF
NA	TRBV7-9	TRBJ1-1	TRBD1	TGTGCCAGCAGCTCAACCCAGGGGGACCATGAAGCTTTCTTT	CASSSTQGDHEAFF
few	TRBV7-9	TRBJ2-7	NA	TGTGCCAGCAGCGACTATCCGAGCGAGCAGTACTTC	CASSDYPSEQYF
NA	TRBV7-2	TRBJ2-1	NA	TGTGCCAGCAGCTTCGTAGTAGGGGTTGGTTATGAGCAGTTCTTC	CASSFVVGVGYEQFF
NA	TRBV20-1	TRBJ1-2	NA	TGCAGTGCTAGAGATGTCAGGGATTGGACAGAGGGCTACACCTTC	CSARDVRDWTEGYTF
few	TRBV7-2	TRBJ2-7	NA	TGTGCCAGCAGCTTAAGTGGTTCGGGTGCTTACCGTTGGGACGAGCAGTACTTC	CASSLSGSGAYRWDEQYF
NA	TRBV5-6	TRBJ1-1	TRBD1	TGTGCCAGCGGAACGACAGGGCGGAACACTGAAGCTTTCTTT	CASGTTGRNTEAFF
NA	TRBV10-3	TRBJ2-7	NA	TGTGCCATCAGTGACCATCAGGGCTTAAACCCCTACGAGCAGTACTTC	CAISDHQGLNPYEQYF
few	TRBV24-1	TRBJ2-6	TRBD2	TGTGCCACCAGTGTAGCGGGAGGGCCCTCTGGGGCCAACGTCCTGACTTTC	CATSVAGGPSGANVLTF
NA	TRBV3-1	TRBJ2-7	NA	TGTGCCAGCAGCCAAGATCGGGAGCAGTACTTC	CASSQDREQYF
NA	TRBV12-3/TRBV12-4	TRBJ1-3	NA	TGTGCCAGCAGTTTTTCAGAAAACACCATATATTTT	CASSFSENTIYF